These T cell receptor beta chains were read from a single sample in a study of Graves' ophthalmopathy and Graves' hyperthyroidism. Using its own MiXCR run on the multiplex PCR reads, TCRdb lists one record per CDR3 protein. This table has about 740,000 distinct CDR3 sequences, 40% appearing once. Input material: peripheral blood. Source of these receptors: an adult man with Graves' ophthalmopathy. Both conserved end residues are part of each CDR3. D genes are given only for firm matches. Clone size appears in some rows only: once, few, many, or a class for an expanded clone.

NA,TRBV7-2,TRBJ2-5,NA,CASSPTGEPQETQYF,TGTGCCAGCTCCCCCACTGGGGAACCTCAAGAGACCCAGTACTTC
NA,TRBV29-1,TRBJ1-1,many,CSDPTGNTEAFF,TGCAGCGATCCGACAGGTAACACTGAAGCTTTCTTT
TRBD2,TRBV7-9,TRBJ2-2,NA,CASSLISGANTGELFF,TGCGCCAGCAGCTTGATTAGCGGGGCGAACACCGGGGAGCTGTTTTTT
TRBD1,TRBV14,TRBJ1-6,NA,CASSHGTGSYYNSPLHF,TGTGCCAGCAGCCACGGGACAGGGTCCTACTATAATTCACCCCTCCACTTT
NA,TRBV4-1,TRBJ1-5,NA,CTSSQERGQPQHF,TGCACCAGCAGCCAAGAACGGGGTCAGCCCCAGCATTTT
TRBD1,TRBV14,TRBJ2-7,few,CASSLIPTGTHEQYF,TGTGCCAGCAGTCTCATACCGACAGGGACCCACGAGCAGTACTTC
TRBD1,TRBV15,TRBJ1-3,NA,CATSGTGPNYGYTIYF,TGTGCCACCAGTGGGACAGGACCCAACTATGGCTACACCATATATTTT
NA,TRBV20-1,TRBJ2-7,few,CSARLRNLGEQYF,TGCAGTGCTAGGCTACGGAATCTGGGCGAGCAGTACTTC
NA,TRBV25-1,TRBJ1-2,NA,CASSGGGATRNYGYTF,TGTGCCAGCAGTGGGGGAGGGGCGACACGTAACTATGGCTACACCTTC
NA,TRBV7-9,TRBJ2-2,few,CASSLQVTGELFF,TGTGCCAGCAGCTTGCAGGTGACCGGGGAGCTGTTTTTT
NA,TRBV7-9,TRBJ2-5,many,CASSFGSGQQQETQYF,TGTGCCAGCAGCTTTGGGAGCGGCCAACAACAAGAGACCCAGTACTTC
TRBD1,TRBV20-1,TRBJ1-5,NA,CSADRGRGDNQPQHF,TGCAGTGCGGACAGGGGGCGAGGGGACAATCAGCCCCAGCATTTT
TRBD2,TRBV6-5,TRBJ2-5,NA,CASGRARETQYF,TGTGCCAGCGGGAGGGCCAGAGAGACCCAGTACTTC
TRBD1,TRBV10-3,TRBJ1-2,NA,CAISGLQGEDYGYTF,TGTGCCATCAGTGGCCTACAGGGGGAGGACTATGGCTACACCTTC
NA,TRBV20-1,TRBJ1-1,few,CSASQTRDTKPNTEAFF,TGCAGTGCTAGCCAGACCCGGGACACCAAACCGAACACTGAAGCTTTCTTT
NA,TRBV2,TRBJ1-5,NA,CASSQVRDQPQHF,TGTGCCAGCAGCCAAGTAAGGGATCAGCCCCAGCATTTT
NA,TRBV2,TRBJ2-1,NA,CASYRDSNYNEQFF,TGTGCCAGCTATAGGGACTCGAACTACAATGAGCAGTTCTTC
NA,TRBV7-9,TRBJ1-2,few,CASSPSTGTTYGYTF,TGTGCCAGCAGCCCTAGTACAGGGACTACCTATGGCTACACCTTC
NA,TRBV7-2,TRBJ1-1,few,CASSSQRLGTEAFF,TGTGCCAGCAGCTCGCAAAGACTTGGCACTGAAGCTTTCTTT
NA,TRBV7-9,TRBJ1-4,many,CASSFKRESEKLFF,TGTGCCAGCAGCTTTAAGAGGGAGAGTGAAAAACTGTTTTTT
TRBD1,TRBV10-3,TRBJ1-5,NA,CASKSSGGGDQPQHF,TGTGCCAGCAAGTCCTCAGGGGGAGGAGATCAGCCCCAGCATTTT
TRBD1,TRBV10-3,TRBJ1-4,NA,CAILGTGNEKLFF,TGTGCCATCTTAGGGACAGGAAATGAAAAACTGTTTTTT
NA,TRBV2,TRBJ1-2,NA,CASRPGPGGYGYTF,TGTGCCAGCAGGCCGGGCCCCGGGGGCTATGGCTACACCTTC
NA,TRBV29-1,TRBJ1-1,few,CSVGGAGPLDTEAFF,TGCAGCGTGGGAGGGGCAGGGCCGTTGGACACTGAAGCTTTCTTT
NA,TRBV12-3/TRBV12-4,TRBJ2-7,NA,CASSSDSAYEQYF,TGTGCCAGCAGTTCTGACAGTGCCTACGAGCAGTACTTC
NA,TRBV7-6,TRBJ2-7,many,CASSLGGTDGLEQYF,TGTGCCAGCAGCTTAGGCGGGACAGATGGTCTCGAGCAGTACTTC
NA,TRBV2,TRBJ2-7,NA,CASSELRGSGSYEQYF,TGTGCCAGCAGTGAGCTGCGAGGCTCAGGCTCCTACGAGCAGTACTTC
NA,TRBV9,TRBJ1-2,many,CASSVDLGRDYGYTF,TGTGCCAGCAGCGTGGATCTCGGGCGAGACTATGGCTACACCTTC
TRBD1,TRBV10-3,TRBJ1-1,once,CAIQGGDDIEAFF,TGTGCCATCCAGGGGGGGGACGATATTGAAGCTTTCTTT
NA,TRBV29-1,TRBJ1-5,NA,CSSYGSTESAQHF,TGCAGCAGTTACGGGAGTACCGAATCGGCCCAGCATTTT
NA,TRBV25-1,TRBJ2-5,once,CASSLVGLKETQYF,TGTGCCAGCAGTTTGGTGGGACTTAAAGAGACCCAGTACTTC
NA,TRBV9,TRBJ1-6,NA,CASSPEPKSSYNSPLHF,TGCGCCAGCAGCCCCGAACCTAAGAGCTCCTATAATTCACCCCTCCACTTT
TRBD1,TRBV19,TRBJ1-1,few,CASSDQGDWTEAFF,TGTGCCAGTAGCGATCAGGGGGATTGGACTGAAGCTTTCTTT
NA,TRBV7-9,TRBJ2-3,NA,CASMVGADTQYF,TGTGCCAGCATGGTGGGTGCAGATACGCAGTATTTT
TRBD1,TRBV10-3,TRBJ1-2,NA,CASSDFSTGSYGYTF,TGTGCCAGCAGTGACTTTTCGACAGGGAGCTATGGCTACACCTTC
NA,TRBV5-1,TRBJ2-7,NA,CASSLDGGRYEQYF,TGCGCCAGCAGCTTGGATGGGGGTCGGTACGAGCAGTACTTC
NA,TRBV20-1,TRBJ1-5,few,CSAVRDQNQPQHF,TGCAGTGCCGTACGGGACCAAAATCAGCCCCAGCATTTT
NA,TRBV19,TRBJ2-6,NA,CASSIEGANVLTF,TGTGCCAGTAGTATCGAGGGGGCCAACGTCCTGACTTTC
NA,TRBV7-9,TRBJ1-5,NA,CASSTGGINQPQHF,TGTGCCAGCAGCACGGGTGGTATTAATCAGCCCCAGCATTTT
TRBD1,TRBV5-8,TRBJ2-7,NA,CASSFRQGSPYEQYF,TGTGCCAGCAGCTTTCGACAGGGATCACCCTACGAGCAGTACTTC
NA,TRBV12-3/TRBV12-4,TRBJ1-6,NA,CASTPRQDSPLHF,TGTGCCAGCACCCCGAGGCAGGACTCACCCCTCCACTTT
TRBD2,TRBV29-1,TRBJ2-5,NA,CSERGGTETQYF,TGCAGCGAGCGGGGGGGCACAGAGACCCAGTACTTC
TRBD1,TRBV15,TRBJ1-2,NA,CATSSVGTGGSYGYTF,TGTGCCACCAGCAGCGTAGGGACAGGGGGCTCCTATGGCTACACCTTC
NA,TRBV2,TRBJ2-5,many,CASSEGHHQYF,TGTGCCAGCAGTGAGGGTCACCACCAGTACTTC
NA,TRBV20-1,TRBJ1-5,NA,CSARWGQDNQPQHF,TGCAGTGCTAGATGGGGGCAGGACAATCAGCCCCAGCATTTT
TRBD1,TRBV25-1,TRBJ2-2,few,CASSPTGTGNTGELFF,TGTGCCAGCAGCCCGACCGGGACAGGGAACACCGGGGAGCTGTTTTTT
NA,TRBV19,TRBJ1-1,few,CATHLGGGNTEAFF,TGTGCCACCCATTTGGGCGGGGGGAACACTGAAGCTTTCTTT
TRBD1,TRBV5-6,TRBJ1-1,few,CASRRTGFSTEAFF,TGTGCCAGCAGGCGGACAGGGTTCTCCACTGAAGCTTTCTTT
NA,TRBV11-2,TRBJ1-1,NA,CASSSVPQGTEAFF,TGTGCCAGCAGCTCAGTACCACAGGGCACTGAAGCTTTCTTT
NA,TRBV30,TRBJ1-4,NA,CAWSVWTHNEKLFF,TGTGCCTGGAGTGTCTGGACACATAATGAAAAACTGTTTTTT
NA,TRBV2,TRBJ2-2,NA,CASSDRVYTGELCF,TGTGCCAGCAGTGATAGGGTGTACACCGGGGAGCTGTGTTTT
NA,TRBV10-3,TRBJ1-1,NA,CAISRDGNEAFF,TGTGCCATCAGCCGGGACGGCAATGAAGCTTTCTTT
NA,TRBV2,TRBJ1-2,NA,CASSAAGVKYGYTF,TGTGCCAGCAGTGCAGCGGGGGTGAAGTATGGCTACACCTTC
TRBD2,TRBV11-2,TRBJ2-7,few,CASSLIWGGSYEQYF,TGTGCCAGCAGCTTAATTTGGGGGGGCTCCTACGAGCAGTACTTC
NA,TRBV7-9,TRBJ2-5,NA,CASSTDWKNQETQYF,TGTGCCAGCAGCACGGACTGGAAGAACCAAGAGACCCAGTACTTC